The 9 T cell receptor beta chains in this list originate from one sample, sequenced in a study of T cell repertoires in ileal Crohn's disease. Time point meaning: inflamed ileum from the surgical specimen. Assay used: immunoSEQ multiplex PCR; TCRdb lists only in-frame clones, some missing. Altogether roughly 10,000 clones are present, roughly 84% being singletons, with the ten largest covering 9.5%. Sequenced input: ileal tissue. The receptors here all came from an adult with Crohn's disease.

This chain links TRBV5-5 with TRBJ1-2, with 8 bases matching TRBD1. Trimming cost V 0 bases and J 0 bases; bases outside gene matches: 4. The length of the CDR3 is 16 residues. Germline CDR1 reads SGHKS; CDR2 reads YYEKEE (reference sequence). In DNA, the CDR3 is TGTGCCAGCAGCTTGGGGCAGGGGGCGTCTAACTATGGCTACACCTTC. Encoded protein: CASSLGQGASNYGYTF.

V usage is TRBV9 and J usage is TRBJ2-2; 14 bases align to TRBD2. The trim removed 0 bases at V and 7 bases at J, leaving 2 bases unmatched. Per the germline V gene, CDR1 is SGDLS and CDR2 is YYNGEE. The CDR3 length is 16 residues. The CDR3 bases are TGTGCCAGCAGCGTAGCGACTAGCGGGAGGGGCGGGGAGCTGTTTTTT. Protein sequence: CASSVATSGRGGELFF. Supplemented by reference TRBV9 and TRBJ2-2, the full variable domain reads DSGVTQTPKHLITATGQRVTLRCSPRSGDLSVYWYQQSLDQGLQFLIQYYNGEERAKGNILERFSAQQFPDLHSELNLSSLELGDSALYFCASSVATSGRGGELFFGEGSRLTVL.

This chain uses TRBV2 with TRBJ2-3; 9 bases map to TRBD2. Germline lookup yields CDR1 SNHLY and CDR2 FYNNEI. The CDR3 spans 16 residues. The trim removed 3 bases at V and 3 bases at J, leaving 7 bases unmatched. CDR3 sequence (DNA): TGTGCCAGCAGTGACGGAGCGGGAGGCCGTACAGATACGCAGTATTTT. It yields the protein CASSDGAGGRTDTQYF.

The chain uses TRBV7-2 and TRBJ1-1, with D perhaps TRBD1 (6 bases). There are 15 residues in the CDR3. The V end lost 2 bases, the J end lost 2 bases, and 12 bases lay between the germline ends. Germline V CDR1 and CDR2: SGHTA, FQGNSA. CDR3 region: CASSLMGGGNTEAFF. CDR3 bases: TGTGCCAGCAGCTTAATGGGGGGCGGAAACACTGAAGCTTTCTTT.

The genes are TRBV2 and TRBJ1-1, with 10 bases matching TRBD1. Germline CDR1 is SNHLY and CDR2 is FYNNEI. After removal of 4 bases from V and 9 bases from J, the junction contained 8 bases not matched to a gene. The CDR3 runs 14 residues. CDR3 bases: TGTGCCAGCAGTGGAATGACAGGGGGCCGTAAAGCTTTCTTT. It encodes CASSGMTGGRKAFF.

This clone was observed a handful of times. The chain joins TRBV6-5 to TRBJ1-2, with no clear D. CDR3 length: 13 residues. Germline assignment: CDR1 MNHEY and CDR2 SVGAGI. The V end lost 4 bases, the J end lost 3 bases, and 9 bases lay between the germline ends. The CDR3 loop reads CASSWRQDYGYTF. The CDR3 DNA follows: TGTGCCAGCAGTTGGCGCCAGGACTATGGCTACACCTTC.

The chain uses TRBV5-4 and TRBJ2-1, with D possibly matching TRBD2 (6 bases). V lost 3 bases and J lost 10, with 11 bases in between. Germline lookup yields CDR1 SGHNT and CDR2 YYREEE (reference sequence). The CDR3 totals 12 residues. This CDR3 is CASSSTLAEQFF. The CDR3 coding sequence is TGTGCCAGCAGCTCGACCCTAGCGGAGCAGTTCTTC. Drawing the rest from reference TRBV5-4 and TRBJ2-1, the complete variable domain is ETGVTQSPTHLIKTRGQQVTLRCSSQSGHNTVSWYQQALGQGPQFIFQYYREEENGRGNFPPRFSGLQFPNYSSELNVNALELDDSALYLCASSSTLAEQFFGPGTRLTVL.

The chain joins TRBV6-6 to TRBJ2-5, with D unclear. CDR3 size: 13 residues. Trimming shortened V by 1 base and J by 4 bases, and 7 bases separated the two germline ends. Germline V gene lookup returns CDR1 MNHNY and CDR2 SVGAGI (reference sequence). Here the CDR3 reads CASSYWVGETQYF. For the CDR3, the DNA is TGTGCCAGCAGTTACTGGGTTGGAGAGACCCAGTACTTC.

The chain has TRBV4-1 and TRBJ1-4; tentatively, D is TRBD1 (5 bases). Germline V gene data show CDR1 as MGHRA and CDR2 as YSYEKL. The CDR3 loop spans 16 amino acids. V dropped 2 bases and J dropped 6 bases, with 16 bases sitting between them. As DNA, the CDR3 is TGCGCCAGCAGCCAAAGAGGGGCGGGACTGGATGAAAAACTGTTTTTT. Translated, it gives CASSQRGAGLDEKLFF.